The 19 T cell receptor beta chains below were found in one sample sequenced in a study of identifying expanded T cells in peripheral blood. TCRdb's copy holds only in-frame clones and misses some; the assay was immunoSEQ multiplex PCR. The table shows under 150,000 clones, with approximately 86% occurring only once. Sequencing used blood. The receptors here all came from a person aged 18-70 years in good health.

The chain couples TRBV20-1 to TRBJ2-7; D is undetermined. V was shortened by 5 bases and J by 3 bases, with 8 bases between the two germline ends. Germline V gene lookup returns CDR1 DFQATT and CDR2 SNEGSKA (reference sequence). The CDR3 runs 11 residues. CDR3 coding DNA: TGCAGTGCTTCTGACAACTACGAGCAGTACTTC. Encoded protein: CSASDNYEQYF.

V usage is TRBV7-9 and J usage is TRBJ2-7; maybe TRBD1 (7 bases). The CDR3 is 16 amino acids. The germline V gene encodes CDR1 SEHNR and CDR2 FQNEAQ (reference sequence). Trimming stripped 5 bases from V and 5 bases from J, with 22 bases between. The CDR3 DNA reads TGTGCCAGCAGCCTGGCGGGACAGCGGCCCGGGAACGAGCAGTACTTC. Amino acid sequence: CASSLAGQRPGNEQYF.

The J gene is TRBJ2-7, the V gene TRBV7-9; D remains ambiguous. CDR3 length: 11 residues. Trimming pared 4 bases from V and 7 bases from J, leaving 8 bases between. Germline V CDR1 and CDR2: SEHNR, FQNEAQ (reference sequence). CDR3 sequence: CASSSTREQYF. The CDR3, as DNA: TGTGCCAGCAGCTCTACTCGGGAGCAGTACTTC.

This chain connects TRBV5-6 to TRBJ1-2, with a weak D call TRBD1 (6 bases). Trimming removed 4 bases at V and 2 bases at J, with 15 bases between. The CDR3 has 15 amino acids. Germline V gene sequence: CDR1 SGHDT, CDR2 YYEEEE. Written as DNA, the CDR3 is TGTGCCAGCAGCCTGGACAGAAGAAGGAACTATGGCTACACCTTC. It translates to CASSLDRRRNYGYTF.

V and J are TRBV15 and TRBJ1-3, with D tentatively TRBD1 (6 bases). With 1 base removed from V and 2 bases from J, the gap between germline ends came to 12 bases. In germline, CDR1 is LNHNV, CDR2 YYDKDF (reference sequence). The CDR3 contains 16 residues. CDR3 protein: CATSRVHTGTGNTIYF. The CDR3 nucleotides are TGTGCCACCAGCAGAGTTCACACAGGGACTGGAAACACCATATATTTT.

The chain joins TRBV11-2 to TRBJ2-7, with a possible D match to TRBD2 (5 bases). Germline V gene sequence: CDR1 SGHAT, CDR2 FQNNGV. V lost 0 bases to trimming and J lost 4 bases, with 13 bases between them. The CDR3 covers 15 residues. In DNA form, the CDR3 reads TGTGCCAGCAGCTTAGATTGGACGGGAAGTTACGAGCAGTACTTC. It encodes CASSLDWTGSYEQYF.

The V call is TRBV5-4, the J call TRBJ2-2; D is possibly TRBD2 (6 bases). V gave up 8 bases and J gave up 1 base, with 12 bases separating them. The CDR3 contains 14 residues. CDR1 is SGHNT, CDR2 YYREEE, per germline (reference sequence). The CDR3 DNA follows: TGTGCCAGTACTAACGGGGGGAACACCGGGGAGCTGTTTTTT. Protein sequence: CASTNGGNTGELFF.

The chain is built from TRBV11-2 and TRBJ2-6; D is possibly TRBD1 (5 bases). Germline lookup yields CDR1 SGHAT and CDR2 FQNNGV. Trimming took 6 bases from V and 1 from J, leaving 7 bases between them. This CDR3 region has 14 residues. CDR3 DNA sequence: TGTGCCAGCAGGCCAGGGTCTGGGGCCAACGTCCTGACTTTC. Protein product: CASRPGSGANVLTF.

J is TRBJ2-7 and V is TRBV7-9; D is perhaps TRBD2 (6 bases). CDR1 is SEHNR and CDR2 is FQNEAQ in the germline V gene (reference sequence). The CDR3 sequence is 14 residues long. Trimming shortened V by 4 bases and J by 1 base, and 11 bases separated the two germline ends. The CDR3 sequence is CASSSSVGSYEQYF. CDR3 DNA: TGTGCCAGCAGCTCTAGCGTAGGGTCCTACGAGCAGTACTTC.

The V gene is TRBV28, the J gene TRBJ2-2; D ambiguous. The CDR3 covers 11 residues. Germline loops: CDR1 MDHEN, CDR2 SYDVKM. Trimming removed 6 bases from V and 6 bases from J, with 5 bases in between. CDR3 region: CASSPAGELFF. The CDR3 DNA reads TGTGCCAGCAGCCCCGCCGGGGAGCTGTTTTTT.

This rearrangement joins TRBV7-8 to TRBJ2-3; TRBD2 is a possible D gene (6 bases). Looked up from germline, CDR1 is SGHVS and CDR2 is FQNEAQ. This CDR3 has 13 amino acids. Trimming took off 2 bases at V and 7 bases at J, with 10 bases between the two ends. Here the CDR3 DNA reads TGTGCCAGCAGCTTACCCCTAGCGAATACGCAGTATTTT. Its translation is CASSLPLANTQYF.

This clone appeared a few times. J is TRBJ2-1 and V is TRBV5-1; no reliable D call. Trimming took 7 bases from V and 0 from J, leaving 14 bases between them. Germline CDR1 reads SGHRS; CDR2 reads YFSETQ. This CDR3 has 15 amino acids. Here the CDR3 reads CASGFTESSYNEQFF. The CDR3 region has the DNA TGCGCCAGCGGTTTCACCGAGAGCTCCTACAATGAGCAGTTCTTC.

This clone has just a few counts. The chain employs TRBV5-8 and TRBJ1-2, with 9 bases fitting TRBD1. Trimming removed 0 bases from V and 2 bases from J; junction bases left unmatched: 2. The CDR3 is 15 residues long. CDR1 SGHTS and CDR2 YDEGEE come from the germline V gene. The CDR3 region has the DNA TGTGCCAGCAGCTTGGGACAGGGGGTGAACTATGGCTACACCTTC. Protein: CASSLGQGVNYGYTF.

CDR3 loop: CAWRQGASGYTF. The CDR3 DNA sequence: TGTGCCTGGAGACAGGGGGCCTCTGGCTACACCTTC. V is TRBV30 and J is TRBJ1-2, with TRBD1 matching over 9 bases. Germline trimming cut 3 bases from V and 7 bases from J; bases unmatched to any gene: 3. CDR3 length: 12 amino acids. The germline V gene has CDR1 GTSNPN and CDR2 SVGIG (reference sequence).

The rearrangement links TRBV15 to TRBJ1-1, with a possible D match to TRBD1 (5 bases). Trimming removed 10 bases from V and 0 bases from J, with 21 bases in between. The length of the CDR3 is 16 residues. Germline CDR1 reads LNHNV; CDR2 reads YYDKDF (reference sequence). The CDR3, as DNA: TGTGCCAGCCGCGGGACTTCTAGGGTGATGAACACTGAAGCTTTCTTT. Encoded protein: CASRGTSRVMNTEAFF.

The V and J genes are TRBV7-2 and TRBJ1-1, with D perhaps matching TRBD1 (5 bases). V lost 3 bases to trimming and J lost 1 base, with 9 bases between them. Germline V lookup: CDR1 SGHTA, CDR2 FQGNSA. The CDR3 has 14 amino acids. The DNA of the CDR3 is TGTGCCAGCAGCTTTGGGGGAGGGAACACTGAAGCTTTCTTT. Its protein is CASSFGGGNTEAFF. Full variable domain (rest looked up from reference TRBV7-2 and TRBJ1-1): GAGVSQSPSNKVTEKGKDVELRCDPISGHTALYWYRQSLGQGLEFLIYFQGNSAPDKSGLPSDRFSAERTGGSVSTLTIQRTQQEDSAVYLCASSFGGGNTEAFFGQGTRLTVV.

J is TRBJ2-5 and V is TRBV6-5, with TRBD1 identical over 10 bases. The germline CDR1 and CDR2 sequences are MNHEY and SVGAGI. This CDR3 has 15 residues. The V and J ends lost 5 bases and 5 bases, in that order; junction bases with no gene match: 8. This CDR3 reads CASSPGTGASETQYF. Written as DNA, the CDR3 is TGTGCCAGCAGTCCCGGGACAGGGGCCTCTGAGACCCAGTACTTC.

The CDR3 spells CASSLARTWDWGTEAFF. CDR3 DNA: TGTGCCAGCAGCTTGGCCCGGACTTGGGATTGGGGCACTGAAGCTTTCTTT. V usage is TRBV5-5 and J usage is TRBJ1-1; D remains unclear. The V gene lost 0 bases and the J gene lost 4 bases, with 19 bases spanning the gap. From germline, CDR1 is SGHKS and CDR2 YYEKEE (reference sequence). The CDR3 spans 17 residues.

The chain is built from TRBV11-2 and TRBJ2-1, with 7 nucleotides matching TRBD2. The germline V gene has CDR1 SGHAT and CDR2 FQNNGV. Germline trimming cut 2 bases from V and 10 bases from J; bases unmatched to any gene: 5. The CDR3 has 13 residues. The CDR3 loop is CASSLSGEGEQFF. DNA of the CDR3: TGTGCCAGCAGCTTATCGGGGGAGGGGGAGCAGTTCTTC.